Listed below are T cell receptor beta chains from one sample, sequenced in a study of T cell clones after liver transplantation. The table came from immunoSEQ multiplex PCR; TCRdb's copy has only in-frame clones and leaves some out. The table shows 85,000 to 110,000 clones, with about 81% occurring only once. The specimen comprised CD4+ T cells from blood, sampled approximately 4 years after liver transplant. Source of these receptors: a human patient who received a liver transplant. The graft donor may have contributed some T cells. CDR3s include the opening cysteine and the closing phenylalanine or tryptophan. D genes are given only for firm matches. Size is stated for part of the rows, as once, few or many counts, or as a class when the clone is expanded.

d_call: -; v_call: TRBV12-5; clone_size: -; j_call: TRBJ1-2; cdr3_aa: CASGLSTGLDTNYGYTF; cdr3_nt: TGTGCTAGTGGTTTGTCCACAGGGCTTGATACTAACTATGGCTACACCTTC
d_call: -; v_call: TRBV6-1; clone_size: -; j_call: TRBJ1-1; cdr3_aa: CASSRQTNTEAFF; cdr3_nt: TGTGCCAGCAGTCGGCAGACGAACACTGAAGCTTTCTTT
d_call: TRBD1; v_call: TRBV5-1; clone_size: -; j_call: TRBJ2-7; cdr3_aa: CASNTGGSSYEQYF; cdr3_nt: TGCGCCAGCAACACAGGGGGGAGCTCCTACGAGCAGTACTTC
d_call: -; v_call: TRBV2; clone_size: -; j_call: TRBJ2-2; cdr3_aa: CASSPRTSQTGELFF; cdr3_nt: TGTGCCAGCAGCCCCAGGACAAGTCAAACCGGGGAGCTGTTTTTT
d_call: -; v_call: TRBV5-1; clone_size: -; j_call: TRBJ1-1; cdr3_aa: CASSLSVGTNTEAFF; cdr3_nt: TGCGCCAGCAGCTTGAGTGTGGGGACTAACACTGAAGCTTTCTTT
d_call: -; v_call: TRBV30; clone_size: once; j_call: TRBJ2-3; cdr3_aa: CAWNSGYTDTQYF; cdr3_nt: TGTGCCTGGAATAGCGGCTACACAGATACGCAGTATTTT
d_call: -; v_call: TRBV7-3; clone_size: -; j_call: TRBJ2-4; cdr3_aa: CASSPGGTAGSKNIQYF; cdr3_nt: TGTGCCAGCAGCCCCGGCGGGACGGCGGGGAGCAAAAACATTCAGTACTTC
d_call: -; v_call: TRBV19; clone_size: -; j_call: TRBJ2-4; cdr3_aa: CASTDSPGAKNIQYF; cdr3_nt: TGTGCCAGTACCGACTCCCCGGGAGCCAAAAACATTCAGTACTTC
d_call: TRBD1; v_call: TRBV10-2; clone_size: -; j_call: TRBJ2-2; cdr3_aa: CASSDWTGNTGELFF; cdr3_nt: TGCGCCAGCAGTGATTGGACAGGGAACACCGGGGAGCTGTTTTTT
d_call: -; v_call: TRBV2; clone_size: -; j_call: TRBJ1-3; cdr3_aa: CASSEDRVGNTIYF; cdr3_nt: TGTGCCAGCAGTGAAGACAGGGTGGGGAACACCATATATTTT
d_call: TRBD1; v_call: TRBV6-5; clone_size: -; j_call: TRBJ1-2; cdr3_aa: CASSYGRGRGGYTF; cdr3_nt: TGTGCCAGCAGTTACGGGAGGGGGCGAGGTGGCTACACCTTC
d_call: -; v_call: TRBV19; clone_size: many; j_call: TRBJ1-1; cdr3_aa: CASNGENTEAFF; cdr3_nt: TGTGCCAGTAATGGAGAGAACACTGAAGCTTTCTTT
d_call: TRBD2; v_call: TRBV6-1; clone_size: few; j_call: TRBJ2-3; cdr3_aa: CASSGAGASTDTQYF; cdr3_nt: TGTGCCAGCAGTGGAGCGGGAGCTAGCACAGATACGCAGTATTTT
d_call: -; v_call: TRBV30; clone_size: -; j_call: TRBJ2-7; cdr3_aa: CAWSSGSLYEQYF; cdr3_nt: TGTGCCTGGAGTTCAGGTAGTCTCTACGAGCAGTACTTC
d_call: TRBD1; v_call: TRBV27; clone_size: -; j_call: TRBJ2-5; cdr3_aa: CASAEGDREETQYF; cdr3_nt: TGTGCCAGCGCCGAGGGGGACAGGGAAGAGACCCAGTACTTC
d_call: -; v_call: TRBV7-9; clone_size: -; j_call: TRBJ1-1; cdr3_aa: CASSFERNTEAFF; cdr3_nt: TGTGCCAGCAGCTTTGAACGGAACACTGAAGCTTTCTTT
d_call: -; v_call: TRBV25-1; clone_size: -; j_call: TRBJ1-2; cdr3_aa: CASKGEEFGYTF; cdr3_nt: TGTGCCAGCAAAGGGGAGGAATTTGGCTACACCTTC
d_call: -; v_call: TRBV25-1; clone_size: -; j_call: TRBJ1-6; cdr3_aa: CASSDDAGMNSPLHF; cdr3_nt: TGTGCCAGCAGTGATGATGCAGGGATGAATTCACCCCTCCACTTT
d_call: TRBD1; v_call: TRBV2; clone_size: -; j_call: TRBJ2-7; cdr3_aa: CASRPFQTRTGSSYEQYF; cdr3_nt: TGTGCCAGCAGGCCGTTCCAGACAAGGACAGGGAGCTCCTACGAGCAGTACTTC
d_call: TRBD2; v_call: TRBV4-1; clone_size: -; j_call: TRBJ2-6; cdr3_aa: CASSHSGTSGRASGANVLTF; cdr3_nt: TGCGCCAGCAGCCACTCCGGGACTAGCGGGAGGGCTTCTGGGGCCAACGTCCTGACTTTC
d_call: TRBD2; v_call: TRBV4-3; clone_size: -; j_call: TRBJ2-5; cdr3_aa: CASSPRGPGGGQETQYF; cdr3_nt: TGCGCCAGCAGCCCAAGGGGTCCTGGCGGGGGGCAAGAGACCCAGTACTTC
d_call: TRBD1; v_call: TRBV19; clone_size: once; j_call: TRBJ2-5; cdr3_aa: CASRDRGQETQYF; cdr3_nt: TGTGCCAGTAGGGACAGGGGCCAAGAGACCCAGTACTTC
d_call: -; v_call: TRBV29-1; clone_size: few; j_call: TRBJ1-5; cdr3_aa: CSVVEGGNQPQHF; cdr3_nt: TGCAGCGTTGTGGAGGGTGGCAATCAGCCCCAGCATTTT
d_call: TRBD2; v_call: TRBV7-3; clone_size: once; j_call: TRBJ2-1; cdr3_aa: CASSPGTSWTNEQFF; cdr3_nt: TGTGCCAGCAGCCCAGGGACTAGCTGGACCAATGAGCAGTTCTTC
d_call: TRBD1; v_call: TRBV7-2; clone_size: -; j_call: TRBJ1-6; cdr3_aa: CASSLGQGYSPLHF; cdr3_nt: TGTGCCAGCAGCTTAGGACAGGGGTATTCACCCCTCCACTTT
d_call: TRBD2; v_call: TRBV27; clone_size: -; j_call: TRBJ2-7; cdr3_aa: CASSNPPGRRFYEQYF; cdr3_nt: TGTGCCAGCAGCAACCCGCCCGGGAGGAGGTTTTACGAGCAGTACTTC
d_call: -; v_call: TRBV4-1; clone_size: -; j_call: TRBJ1-4; cdr3_aa: CASSRGLTNEKLFF; cdr3_nt: TGCGCCAGCAGTCGGGGACTAACTAATGAAAAACTGTTTTTT
d_call: -; v_call: TRBV27; clone_size: few; j_call: TRBJ2-4; cdr3_aa: CASSLRGYSPQNIQYF; cdr3_nt: TGTGCCAGCAGTTTACGGGGTTACTCACCCCAAAACATTCAGTACTTC
d_call: -; v_call: TRBV6-1; clone_size: -; j_call: TRBJ1-1; cdr3_aa: CASSERTALGAFF; cdr3_nt: TGTGCCAGCAGTGAGAGGACCGCATTGGGAGCTTTCTTT
d_call: -; v_call: TRBV7-2; clone_size: -; j_call: TRBJ2-2; cdr3_aa: CASSQGLANTGELFF; cdr3_nt: TGTGCCAGCAGCCAGGGGTTGGCCAACACCGGGGAGCTGTTTTTT
d_call: TRBD2; v_call: TRBV2; clone_size: few; j_call: TRBJ2-4; cdr3_aa: CASREEGIQYF; cdr3_nt: TGTGCCAGCCGGGAGGAGGGCATTCAGTACTTC
d_call: -; v_call: TRBV19; clone_size: many; j_call: TRBJ1-1; cdr3_aa: CASTDRMNTEAFF; cdr3_nt: TGTGCCAGTACTGACAGGATGAACACTGAAGCTTTCTTT
d_call: TRBD2; v_call: TRBV27; clone_size: -; j_call: TRBJ2-3; cdr3_aa: CASSPPGSGRTDTQYF; cdr3_nt: TGTGCCAGCAGTCCCCCTGGTAGCGGGAGGACAGATACGCAGTATTTT
d_call: -; v_call: TRBV18; clone_size: -; j_call: TRBJ2-5; cdr3_aa: CASSSGETQYF; cdr3_nt: TGTGCCAGCTCATCTGGGGAGACCCAGTACTTC
d_call: -; v_call: TRBV27; clone_size: -; j_call: TRBJ2-7; cdr3_aa: CASTGNEAEQYF; cdr3_nt: TGTGCCAGCACGGGGAACGAGGCCGAGCAGTACTTC
d_call: TRBD2; v_call: TRBV5-1; clone_size: -; j_call: TRBJ2-5; cdr3_aa: CASSTGTSGMGGLWTQYF; cdr3_nt: TGCGCCAGCAGCACAGGGACTAGCGGGATGGGGGGTCTGTGGACCCAGTACTTC
d_call: TRBD1; v_call: TRBV11-3; clone_size: -; j_call: TRBJ1-1; cdr3_aa: CASSPGQSNTEAFF; cdr3_nt: TGTGCCAGCAGCCCGGGACAGTCGAACACTGAAGCTTTCTTT
d_call: -; v_call: TRBV7-8; clone_size: -; j_call: TRBJ2-7; cdr3_aa: CASSQQGYEQYF; cdr3_nt: TGTGCCAGCAGCCAACAGGGATACGAGCAGTACTTC
d_call: -; v_call: TRBV7-9; clone_size: few; j_call: TRBJ1-1; cdr3_aa: CASSHGRLEAFF; cdr3_nt: TGTGCCAGCAGCCACGGACGATTAGAAGCTTTCTTT
d_call: TRBD1; v_call: TRBV28; clone_size: -; j_call: TRBJ1-6; cdr3_aa: CASWYRGYNSPLHF; cdr3_nt: TGTGCCAGCTGGTACAGGGGTTATAATTCACCCCTCCACTTT
d_call: -; v_call: TRBV11-3; clone_size: once; j_call: TRBJ2-1; cdr3_aa: CASSSESSYNEQFF; cdr3_nt: TGTGCCAGCAGCTCAGAGAGCTCCTACAATGAGCAGTTCTTC
d_call: -; v_call: TRBV4-1; clone_size: -; j_call: TRBJ2-5; cdr3_aa: CASSPFGGRQETQYF; cdr3_nt: TGCGCCAGCAGCCCTTTTGGGGGAAGGCAAGAGACCCAGTACTTC
d_call: TRBD1; v_call: TRBV5-1; clone_size: once; j_call: TRBJ2-1; cdr3_aa: CASSAPRRTGVEETYNEQFF; cdr3_nt: TGCGCCAGCAGCGCACCCCGGAGGACAGGGGTAGAAGAAACCTACAATGAGCAGTTCTTC
d_call: -; v_call: TRBV7-3; clone_size: few; j_call: TRBJ1-2; cdr3_aa: CASSLSSTGSYTF; cdr3_nt: TGTGCCAGCAGCCTCTCCTCGACAGGAAGCTACACCTTC
d_call: -; v_call: TRBV28; clone_size: -; j_call: TRBJ2-3; cdr3_aa: CASRAAGKSTDTQYF; cdr3_nt: TGTGCCAGCCGGGCGGCTGGGAAAAGCACAGATACGCAGTATTTT
d_call: -; v_call: TRBV18; clone_size: -; j_call: TRBJ2-5; cdr3_aa: CASSLSQGETQYF; cdr3_nt: TGTGCCAGCTCACTATCACAGGGAGAGACCCAGTACTTC
d_call: TRBD2; v_call: TRBV7-2; clone_size: -; j_call: TRBJ2-3; cdr3_aa: CASSSDRFGGGPDTQYF; cdr3_nt: TGTGCCAGCAGCTCCGACAGGTTTGGCGGGGGGCCAGATACGCAGTATTTT
d_call: -; v_call: TRBV6-6; clone_size: -; j_call: TRBJ1-2; cdr3_aa: CASRGPNYGYTF; cdr3_nt: TGTGCCAGCAGGGGGCCTAACTATGGCTACACCTTC